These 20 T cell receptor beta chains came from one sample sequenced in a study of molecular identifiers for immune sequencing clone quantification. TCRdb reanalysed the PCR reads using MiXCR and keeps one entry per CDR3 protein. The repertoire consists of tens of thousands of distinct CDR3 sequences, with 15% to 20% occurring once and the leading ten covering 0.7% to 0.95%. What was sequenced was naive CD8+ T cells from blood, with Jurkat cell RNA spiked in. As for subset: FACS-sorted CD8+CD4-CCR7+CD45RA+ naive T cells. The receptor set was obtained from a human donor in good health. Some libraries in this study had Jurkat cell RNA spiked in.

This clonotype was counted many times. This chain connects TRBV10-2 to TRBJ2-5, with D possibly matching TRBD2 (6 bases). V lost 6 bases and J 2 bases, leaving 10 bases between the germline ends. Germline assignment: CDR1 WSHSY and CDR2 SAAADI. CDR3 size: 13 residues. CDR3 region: CASRGAGQETQYF. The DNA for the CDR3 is TGCGCCAGCAGGGGCGCGGGGCAAGAGACCCAGTACTTC.

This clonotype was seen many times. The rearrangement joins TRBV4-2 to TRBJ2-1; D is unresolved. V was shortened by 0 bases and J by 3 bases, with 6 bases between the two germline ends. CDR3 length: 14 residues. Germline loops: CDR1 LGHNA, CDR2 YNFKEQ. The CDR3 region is CASSQEAGYNEQFF. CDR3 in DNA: TGTGCCAGCAGCCAAGAAGCCGGCTACAATGAGCAGTTCTTC.

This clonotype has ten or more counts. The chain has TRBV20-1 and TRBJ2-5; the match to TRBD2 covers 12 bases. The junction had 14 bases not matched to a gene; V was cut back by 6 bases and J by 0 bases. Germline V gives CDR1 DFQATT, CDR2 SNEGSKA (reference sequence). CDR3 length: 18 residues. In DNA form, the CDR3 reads TGCAGTGCAAAAAAAGGACTAGCGGGGTATTCCCACCAAGAGACCCAGTACTTC. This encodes CSAKKGLAGYSHQETQYF.

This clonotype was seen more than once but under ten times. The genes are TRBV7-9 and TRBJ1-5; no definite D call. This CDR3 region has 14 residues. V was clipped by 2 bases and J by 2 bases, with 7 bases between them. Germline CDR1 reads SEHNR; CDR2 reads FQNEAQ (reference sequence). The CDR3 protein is CASSLTSCNQPQHF. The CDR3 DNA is TGTGCCAGCAGCTTAACAAGCTGCAATCAGCCCCAGCATTTT.

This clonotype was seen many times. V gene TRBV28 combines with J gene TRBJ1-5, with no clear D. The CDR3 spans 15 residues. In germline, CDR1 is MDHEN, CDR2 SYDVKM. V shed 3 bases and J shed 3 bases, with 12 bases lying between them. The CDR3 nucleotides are TGTGCCAGCAGTTTGGGCAAAGGATTCAATCAGCCCCAGCATTTT. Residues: CASSLGKGFNQPQHF.

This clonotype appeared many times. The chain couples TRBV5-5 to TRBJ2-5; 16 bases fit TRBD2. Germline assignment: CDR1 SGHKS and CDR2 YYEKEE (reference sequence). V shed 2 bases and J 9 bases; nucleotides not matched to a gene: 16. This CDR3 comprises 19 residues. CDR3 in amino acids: CASSFRTGTSGGDYLAQYF. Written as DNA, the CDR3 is TGTGCCAGCAGCTTTCGGACCGGGACTAGCGGGGGGGACTACCTGGCCCAGTACTTC.

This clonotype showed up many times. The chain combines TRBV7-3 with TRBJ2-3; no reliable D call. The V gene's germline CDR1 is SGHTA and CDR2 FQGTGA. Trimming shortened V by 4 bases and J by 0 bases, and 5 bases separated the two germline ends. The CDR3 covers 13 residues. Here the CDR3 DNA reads TGTGCCAGCAGCTATGCAAGCACAGATACGCAGTATTTT. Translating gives CASSYASTDTQYF.

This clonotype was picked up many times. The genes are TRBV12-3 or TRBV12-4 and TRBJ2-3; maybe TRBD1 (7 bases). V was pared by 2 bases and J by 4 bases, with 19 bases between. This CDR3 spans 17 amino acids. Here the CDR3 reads CASSLSRRGPVADTQYF. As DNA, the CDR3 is TGTGCCAGCAGTTTAAGTAGGAGGGGGCCGGTGGCAGATACGCAGTATTTT.

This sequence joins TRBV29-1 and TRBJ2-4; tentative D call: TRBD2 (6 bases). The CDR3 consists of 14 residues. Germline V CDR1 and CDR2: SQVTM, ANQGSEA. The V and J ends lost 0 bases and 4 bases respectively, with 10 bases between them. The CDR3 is CSVEEVAGKNIQYF. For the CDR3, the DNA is TGCAGCGTTGAAGAGGTCGCGGGGAAAAACATTCAGTACTTC.

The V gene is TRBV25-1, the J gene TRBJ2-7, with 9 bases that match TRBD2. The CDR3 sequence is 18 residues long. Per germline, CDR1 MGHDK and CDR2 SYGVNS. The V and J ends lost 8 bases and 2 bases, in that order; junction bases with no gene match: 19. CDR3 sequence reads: CASGLPGPSGGIAYEQYF. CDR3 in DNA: TGTGCCAGCGGTCTCCCCGGGCCGAGCGGGGGGATTGCCTACGAGCAGTACTTC.

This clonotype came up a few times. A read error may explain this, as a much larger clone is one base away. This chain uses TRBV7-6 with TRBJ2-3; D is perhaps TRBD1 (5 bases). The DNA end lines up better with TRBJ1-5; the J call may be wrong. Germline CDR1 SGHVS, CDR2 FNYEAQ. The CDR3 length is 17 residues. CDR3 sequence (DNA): TGTGCCAGCAGCTTAGACGTGGCGGGGGGAAGCACAGATACGCAGCATTTT. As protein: CASSLDVAGGSTDTQHF.

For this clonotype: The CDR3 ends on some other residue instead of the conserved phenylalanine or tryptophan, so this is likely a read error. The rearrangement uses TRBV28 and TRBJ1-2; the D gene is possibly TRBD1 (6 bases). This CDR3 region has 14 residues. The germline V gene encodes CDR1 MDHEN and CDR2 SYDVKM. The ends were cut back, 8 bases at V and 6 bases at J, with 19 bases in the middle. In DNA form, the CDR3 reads TGTGCCAGCCGGAAGGAGGCAGGGGTTCATGGCTACACCTAC. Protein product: CASRKEAGVHGYTY.

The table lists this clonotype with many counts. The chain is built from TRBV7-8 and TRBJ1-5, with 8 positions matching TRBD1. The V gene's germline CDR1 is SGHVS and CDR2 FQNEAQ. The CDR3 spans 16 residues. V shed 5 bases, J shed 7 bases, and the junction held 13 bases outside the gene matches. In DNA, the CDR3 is TGTGCCAGCAGCATAACGGACAGGGCCGTGGGACAGCCCCAGCATTTT. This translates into CASSITDRAVGQPQHF.

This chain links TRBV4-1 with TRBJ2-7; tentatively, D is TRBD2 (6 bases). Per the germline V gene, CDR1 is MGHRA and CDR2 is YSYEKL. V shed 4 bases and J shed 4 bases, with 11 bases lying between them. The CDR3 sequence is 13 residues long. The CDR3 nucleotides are TGCGCCAGCAGCCTTTTTGCGGGGTACGAGCAGTACTTC. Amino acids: CASSLFAGYEQYF.

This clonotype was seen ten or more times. CDR3 protein: CSIRYRGFRNTIYF. The DNA of the CDR3 is TGCAGCATCCGATACAGGGGATTCAGAAACACCATATATTTT. The V and J genes are TRBV29-1 and TRBJ1-3; the match to TRBD1 covers 7 bases. The CDR3 covers 14 residues. Germline CDR1 reads SQVTM; CDR2 reads ANQGSEA. With 8 bases clipped from V and 5 bases from J, the junction kept 12 bases outside the gene matches.

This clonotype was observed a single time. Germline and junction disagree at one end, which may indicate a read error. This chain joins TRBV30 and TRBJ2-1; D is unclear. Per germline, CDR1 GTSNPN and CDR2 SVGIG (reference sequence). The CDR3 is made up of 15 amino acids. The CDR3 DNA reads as TGTGCCCGGAGTGAGGACCTTCAACCGTACAATGAGCAGTTCTTC. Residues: CARSEDLQPYNEQFF.

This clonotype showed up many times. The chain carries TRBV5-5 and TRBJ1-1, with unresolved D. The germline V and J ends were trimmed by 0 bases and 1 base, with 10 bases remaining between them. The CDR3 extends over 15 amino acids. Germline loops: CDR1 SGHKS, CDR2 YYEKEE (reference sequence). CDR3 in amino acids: CASSLERRSNTEAFF. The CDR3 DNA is TGTGCCAGCAGCTTGGAAAGGCGCTCGAACACTGAAGCTTTCTTT.

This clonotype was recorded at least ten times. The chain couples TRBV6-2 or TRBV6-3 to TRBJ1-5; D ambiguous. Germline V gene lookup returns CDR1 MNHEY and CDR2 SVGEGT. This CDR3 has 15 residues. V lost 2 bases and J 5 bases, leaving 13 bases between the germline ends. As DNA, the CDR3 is TGTGCCAGCAGTTACCACTCCGACGGCTATCAGCCCCAGCATTTT. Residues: CASSYHSDGYQPQHF.

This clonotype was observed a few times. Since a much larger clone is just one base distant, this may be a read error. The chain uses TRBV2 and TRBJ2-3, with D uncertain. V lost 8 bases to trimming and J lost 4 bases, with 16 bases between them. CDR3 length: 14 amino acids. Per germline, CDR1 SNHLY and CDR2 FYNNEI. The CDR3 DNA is TGTGCCAGCGAGATCCTACCTGACGCAGATACGCAGTATTTT. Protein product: CASEILPDADTQYF.

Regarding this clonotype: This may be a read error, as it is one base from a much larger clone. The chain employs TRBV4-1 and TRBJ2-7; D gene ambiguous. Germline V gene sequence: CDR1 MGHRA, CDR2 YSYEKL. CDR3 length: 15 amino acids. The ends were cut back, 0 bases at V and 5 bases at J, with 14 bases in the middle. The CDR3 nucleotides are TGCGCCAGCAGCCAAGATACCAAGACCCCAAACGAGCAGTACTTC. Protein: CASSQDTKTPNEQYF.